Below, 20 T cell receptor beta chains from the same sample are listed, as sequenced in a study of blood T cell repertoires in COVID-19 (dated by TCRdb to about 2020). The library was prepared using the immunoSEQ multiplex PCR assay. TCRdb retrieved this table from immuneACCESS and kept in-frame rearrangements only. Not all clones are present; in checked studies, unresolved V genes account for under half, and no reason is known for the remainder. In all, the sample holds around 220,000 clones, and more than 80% of those were seen once. The ten largest clones represent roughly 7% of the sample. Sequenced: peripheral blood. The receptor source for this set is an elderly woman with COVID-19, enrolled during active disease.

The rearrangement uses TRBV3-1 (or the pseudogene TRBV3-2) and TRBJ2-5; possibly TRBD1 for D (6 bases). Trimming stripped 0 bases from V and 2 bases from J, with 13 bases between. This CDR3 contains 16 residues. Germline CDR1 and CDR2: LGHDT and YNNKEL (reference sequence). The CDR3 sequence is CASSQDLGTGQETQYF. CDR3 in DNA: TGTGCCAGCAGCCAAGATTTGGGAACAGGGCAAGAGACCCAGTACTTC.

The V and J genes are TRBV28 and TRBJ1-2, with 8 bases that match TRBD1. V shed 6 bases and J 4 bases; nucleotides not matched to a gene: 13. The CDR3 spans 16 residues. CDR1 and CDR2 (germline): MDHEN, SYDVKM. CDR3 sequence reads: CASSPPGQGFAYGYTF. In DNA form, the CDR3 reads TGTGCCAGCAGCCCACCCGGACAGGGTTTCGCCTATGGCTACACCTTC.

The V and J genes are TRBV7-8 and TRBJ2-1; D may be TRBD1 (6 bases). Germline assignment: CDR1 SGHVS and CDR2 FQNEAQ. Trimming stripped 5 bases from V and 6 bases from J, with 11 bases between. The CDR3 length is 13 residues. The CDR3 is CASSTRQVNEQFF. The CDR3 DNA follows: TGTGCCAGCAGCACTAGACAGGTCAATGAGCAGTTCTTC.

This sequence joins TRBV7-9 and TRBJ2-5; D perhaps matches TRBD2 (5 bases). The CDR3 consists of 13 residues. Germline V gives CDR1 SEHNR, CDR2 FQNEAQ (reference sequence). V gave up 1 base and J gave up 4 bases, with 7 bases separating them. In nucleotides, the CDR3 is TGTGCCAGCAGCTTAGACCGGGGAGAGACCCAGTACTTC. This translates into CASSLDRGETQYF. The whole variable domain, filled in from reference TRBV7-9 and TRBJ2-5, reads DTGVSQNPRHKITKRGQNVTFRCDPISEHNRLYWYRQTLGQGPEFLTYFQNEAQLEKSRLLSDRFSAERPKGSFSTLEIQRTEQGDSAMYLCASSLDRGETQYFGPGTRLLVL.

This chain connects TRBV7-3 to TRBJ2-1, with TRBD2 matching 7 bases. This CDR3 is built from 16 residues. Trimming removed 2 bases from V and 4 bases from J; junction bases left unmatched: 8. Germline assignment: CDR1 SGHTA and CDR2 FQGTGA. Written as DNA, the CDR3 is TGTGCCAGCAGCTTATTGGGAGGGGCCCAGTACAATGAGCAGTTCTTC. Protein: CASSLLGGAQYNEQFF.

This clone has at least ten counts. The J gene is TRBJ1-6, the V gene TRBV10-2; TRBD1 matches at 7 bases. The CDR3 sequence is 13 residues long. Germline V gene lookup returns CDR1 WSHSY and CDR2 SAAADI. The V segment lost 2 bases and the J segment 13 bases; nucleotides outside the gene matches: 5. The DNA of the CDR3 is TGCGCCAGCAGTGAGACAGGGGATAGGCCCCTCCACTTT. The encoded protein is CASSETGDRPLHF.

The chain employs TRBV5-4 and TRBJ1-1, with a possible D match to TRBD1 (5 bases). Per the germline V gene, CDR1 is SGHNT and CDR2 is YYREEE (reference sequence). V lost 5 bases and J lost 2, with 10 bases in between. CDR3 size: 13 residues. The CDR3 DNA is TGTGCCAGCAGTCGCGGACAAAACACTGAAGCTTTCTTT. As protein: CASSRGQNTEAFF.

This chain joins TRBV6-5 and TRBJ1-3; 9 bases are shared with TRBD1. Germline lookup yields CDR1 MNHEY and CDR2 SVGAGI. Trimming removed 7 bases from V and 9 bases from J; junction bases left unmatched: 10. This CDR3 has 14 residues. For the CDR3, the DNA is TGTGCCAGCAACATACCGGGACAGGGCGGCACCATATATTTT. This codes for CASNIPGQGGTIYF.

The chain links TRBV19 to TRBJ1-3, with D tentatively TRBD1 (6 bases). The CDR3 covers 16 residues. Germline CDR1 LNHDA, CDR2 SQIVND (reference sequence). Trimming took off 6 bases at V and 0 bases at J, with 15 bases between the two ends. The CDR3 loop is CASRRRDTSSGNTIYF. CDR3 DNA sequence: TGTGCCAGTAGGAGACGGGACACCTCCTCTGGAAACACCATATATTTT.

The chain employs TRBV29-1 and TRBJ2-3; D not certain. The germline gives CDR1 SQVTM, CDR2 ANQGSEA. The CDR3 has 16 amino acids. Trimming pared 4 bases from V and 4 bases from J, leaving 21 bases between. The CDR3 reads CSVAKIQQLNADTQYF. The DNA for the CDR3 is TGCAGCGTTGCCAAGATCCAACAGCTTAATGCAGATACGCAGTATTTT.

The chain uses TRBV4-1 and TRBJ1-1, with TRBD1 matching over 10 bases. This CDR3 comprises 16 residues. After removal of 4 bases from V and 5 bases from J, the junction contained 10 bases not matched to a gene. Germline V lookup: CDR1 MGHRA, CDR2 YSYEKL. The CDR3 sequence is CASSRSGQGLETEAFF. CDR3 coding DNA: TGCGCCAGCAGCCGTTCGGGACAGGGGCTGGAAACTGAAGCTTTCTTT.

V and J are TRBV6-5 and TRBJ1-1, with D perhaps matching TRBD1 (5 bases). V was cut by 8 bases and J by 4 bases, with 17 bases left in between. CDR1 MNHEY and CDR2 SVGAGI come from the germline V gene. This CDR3 has 14 amino acids. CDR3: CASGGFAGITEAFF. CDR3 DNA sequence: TGTGCCAGCGGGGGGTTTGCGGGAATCACTGAAGCTTTCTTT.

J is TRBJ2-3 and V is TRBV7-3; TRBD2 agrees at 8 bases. The V and J ends lost 5 bases and 1 base, in that order; junction bases with no gene match: 2. This CDR3 is 14 amino acids long. CDR1 SGHTA and CDR2 FQGTGA come from the germline V gene. The CDR3 is CASSRGGRTDTQYF. The DNA of the CDR3 is TGTGCCAGCAGCCGCGGGGGGCGCACAGATACGCAGTATTTT. Full variable domain (rest looked up from reference TRBV7-3 and TRBJ2-3): GAGVSQTPSNKVTEKGKYVELRCDPISGHTALYWYRQSLGQGPEFLIYFQGTGAADDSGLPNDRFFAVRPEGSVSTLKIQRTERGDSAVYLCASSRGGRTDTQYFGPGTRLTVL.

The chain is built from TRBV5-1 and TRBJ2-5; no clear D gene. V was cut by 4 bases and J by 3 bases, with 16 bases left in between. The CDR3 contains 15 residues. Germline V gives CDR1 SGHRS, CDR2 YFSETQ. CDR3 coding DNA: TGCGCCAGCAGCCCGCAGGTTGGCTCTGAAGAGACCCAGTACTTC. Translating gives CASSPQVGSEETQYF.

V and J are TRBV10-3 and TRBJ1-3; D gene ambiguous. CDR1 ENHRY and CDR2 SYGVKD come from the germline V gene. The germline V and J ends were trimmed by 6 bases and 5 bases, with 20 bases remaining between them. The CDR3 runs to 16 residues. CDR3 sequence: CAISLEGGNSRNTIYF. In nucleotides, the CDR3 is TGTGCCATCAGCCTCGAGGGCGGGAACTCACGAAACACCATATATTTT.

This clone has a single count. Sequence at one end of the junction differs from germline and may be a read error. This chain links TRBV7-8 with TRBJ1-4; D remains unclear. The germline gives CDR1 SGHVS, CDR2 FQNEAQ. CDR3 size: 14 residues. This chain's CDR3 is CASSIASLREKLFF. In DNA, the CDR3 is TGTGCCAGCAGCATAGCTTCCCTTCGGGAAAAACTGTTTTTT.

The CDR3 region is CASRLQGNTEAFF. The CDR3 region has the DNA TGTGCCAGCCGATTACAGGGGAACACTGAAGCTTTCTTT. This chain joins TRBV28 and TRBJ1-1, with a weak D call TRBD1 (6 bases). The CDR3 loop spans 13 amino acids. Trimming cost V 8 bases and J 1 base, with 11 bases left between them. In germline, CDR1 is MDHEN, CDR2 SYDVKM. The full variable domain, with the rest looked up from reference TRBV28 and TRBJ1-1, is DVKVTQSSRYLVKRTGEKVFLECVQDMDHENMFWYRQDPGLGLRLIYFSYDVKMKEKGDIPEGYSVSREKKERFSLILESASTNQTSMYLCASRLQGNTEAFFGQGTRLTVV.

J is TRBJ1-4 and V is TRBV19; D may be TRBD1 (5 bases). Germline CDR1 LNHDA, CDR2 SQIVND (reference sequence). Trimming stripped 5 bases from V and 0 bases from J, with 10 bases between. The CDR3 is made up of 15 amino acids. The CDR3 reads CASSPGIATNEKLFF. For the CDR3, the DNA is TGTGCCAGTAGTCCAGGGATTGCAACTAATGAAAAACTGTTTTTT.

The CDR3 here is CASASGGSNQPQHF. In DNA form, the CDR3 reads TGTGCCAGCGCGTCAGGGGGTAGCAATCAGCCCCAGCATTTT. The rearrangement uses TRBV27 and TRBJ1-5, with 7 bases matching TRBD1. The CDR3 is 14 residues long. Germline V CDR1 and CDR2: MNHEY, SMNVEV (reference sequence). Trimming at V came to 8 bases and at J to 0 bases, leaving 4 bases not matched to a gene.

This clone has only one observation. The J gene is TRBJ1-6, the V gene TRBV4-2; D ambiguous. The V and J ends lost 1 base and 9 bases respectively, with 16 bases between them. CDR3 length: 16 amino acids. The germline gives CDR1 LGHNA, CDR2 YNFKEQ. CDR3 bases: TGTGCCAGCAGCCAAGGCCTGAGGCTGTTATTTTCACCCCTCCACTTT. Translated: CASSQGLRLLFSPLHF.